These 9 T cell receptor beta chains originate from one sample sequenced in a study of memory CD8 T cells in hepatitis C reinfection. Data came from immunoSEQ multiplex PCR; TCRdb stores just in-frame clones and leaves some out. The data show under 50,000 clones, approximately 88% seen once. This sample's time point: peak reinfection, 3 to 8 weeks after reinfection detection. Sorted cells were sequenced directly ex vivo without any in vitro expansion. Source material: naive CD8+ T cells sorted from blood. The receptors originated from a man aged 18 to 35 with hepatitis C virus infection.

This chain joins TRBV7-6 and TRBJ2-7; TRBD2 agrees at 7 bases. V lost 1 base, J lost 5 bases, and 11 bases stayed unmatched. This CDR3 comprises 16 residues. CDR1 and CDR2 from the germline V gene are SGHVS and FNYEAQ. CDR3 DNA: TGTGCCAGCAGCTTAGGAGCGGGACGGGGGTCCGACGAGCAGTACTTC. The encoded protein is CASSLGAGRGSDEQYF.

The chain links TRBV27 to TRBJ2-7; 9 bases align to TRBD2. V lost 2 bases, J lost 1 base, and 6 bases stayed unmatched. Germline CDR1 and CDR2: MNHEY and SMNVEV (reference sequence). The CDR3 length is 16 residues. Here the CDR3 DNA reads TGTGCCAGCAGTTTAGATCCTAGCGGGACATCCTACGAGCAGTACTTC. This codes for CASSLDPSGTSYEQYF.

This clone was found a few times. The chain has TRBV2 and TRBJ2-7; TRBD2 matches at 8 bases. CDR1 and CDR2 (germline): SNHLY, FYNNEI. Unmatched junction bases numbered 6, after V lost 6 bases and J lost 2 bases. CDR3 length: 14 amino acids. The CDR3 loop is CASSDWTSPYEQYV. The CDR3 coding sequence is TGTGCCAGCAGCGACTGGACTAGCCCCTACGAGCAGTACGTC.

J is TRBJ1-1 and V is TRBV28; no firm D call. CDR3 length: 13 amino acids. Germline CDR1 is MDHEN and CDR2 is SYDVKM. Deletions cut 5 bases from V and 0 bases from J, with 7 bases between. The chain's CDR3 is CASSPVLNTEAFF. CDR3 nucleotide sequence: TGTGCCAGCAGTCCAGTATTGAACACTGAAGCTTTCTTT.

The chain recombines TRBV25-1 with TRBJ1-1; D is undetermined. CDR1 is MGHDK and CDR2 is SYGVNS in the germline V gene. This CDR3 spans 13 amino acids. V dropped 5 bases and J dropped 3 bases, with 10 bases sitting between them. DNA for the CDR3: TGTGCCAGCAGTCCGAGAAGAGACACTGAAGCTTTCTTT. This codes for CASSPRRDTEAFF.

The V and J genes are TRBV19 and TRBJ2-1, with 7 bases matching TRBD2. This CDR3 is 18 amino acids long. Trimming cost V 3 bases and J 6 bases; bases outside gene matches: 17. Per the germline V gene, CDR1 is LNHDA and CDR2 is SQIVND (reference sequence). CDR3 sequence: CASSIGSSSGFLGNEQFF. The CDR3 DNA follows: TGTGCCAGTAGTATCGGGTCGTCTAGCGGATTCTTAGGCAATGAGCAGTTCTTC.

The CDR3 here is CSVTGTSTTGELFF. The CDR3 DNA reads TGCAGCGTCACCGGGACTAGTACCACCGGGGAGCTGTTTTTT. The J gene is TRBJ2-2, the V gene TRBV29-1; the match to TRBD2 covers 8 bases. Germline V gene lookup returns CDR1 SQVTM and CDR2 ANQGSEA. J lost 4 bases, V lost 6 bases, and 7 bases had no gene match. The CDR3 has 14 residues.

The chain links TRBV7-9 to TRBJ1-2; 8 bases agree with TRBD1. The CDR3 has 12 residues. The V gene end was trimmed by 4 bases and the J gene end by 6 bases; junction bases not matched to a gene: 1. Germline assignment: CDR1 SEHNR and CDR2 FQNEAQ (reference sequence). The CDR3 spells CASSSTGDGYTF. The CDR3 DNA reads TGTGCCAGCAGCTCGACAGGGGATGGCTACACCTTC.

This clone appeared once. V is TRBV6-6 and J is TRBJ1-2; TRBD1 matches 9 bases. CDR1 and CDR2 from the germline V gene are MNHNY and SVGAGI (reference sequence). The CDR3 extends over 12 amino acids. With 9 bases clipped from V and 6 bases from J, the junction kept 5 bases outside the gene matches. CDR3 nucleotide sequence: TGTGCCAGTCTACAGGGGGCTGATGGCTACACCTTC. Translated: CASLQGADGYTF.